Here is one TCR beta chain with its context. This sample is drawn from a study of blood T cell repertoires in COVID-19. Repertoires were generated with immunoSEQ multiplex PCR, while TCRdb's copy carries only in-frame clones and drops some. This sample yields 300,000 to 400,000 clones, of which about 90% are seen a single time; 7.8% belongs to the top ten. The CDR3 totals 12 residues. Between the trimmed V and J ends, which lost 4 bases and 6 bases, there was a span of 7 bases. Per germline, CDR1 MNHEY and CDR2 SMNVEV (reference sequence). The J gene is TRBJ2-1, the V gene TRBV27; possible D gene TRBD1, 6 bases. Specimen: peripheral blood. The clonotype comes from a woman aged 50 to 60 who had recovered from COVID-19. CDR3 bases: TGTGCCAGCAGTTGGGGGCCCAATGAGCAGTTCTTC. Translation: CASSWGPNEQFF.